Included here is one T cell receptor (beta chain) sequence, with context. The antigen remains unidentified. The sequenced cases were selected for having the highest brain T cell transcript signatures. Pre-surgery treatment included at least one anti-epileptic drug. With V trimmed by 8 bases and J by 4 bases, 7 bases remained unmatched. This CDR3 spans 14 amino acids. In germline, CDR1 is MDHEN, CDR2 SYDVKM. The protocol was immunoSEQ multiplex PCR, while the TCRdb copy is restricted to in-frame clones and leaves out a portion. Counted here are around 80,000 clones, 91% occurring once; the ten biggest clones make up around 22%. The sample is drawn from a study of brain T cells in children with intractable seizures. General study results and limits: Only CDR3 sequence similarity suggested viral specificity, without known HCMV serostatus.

This chain links TRBV28 with TRBJ1-3, with TRBD1 matching over 8 bases. This clonotype was obtained from a girl aged 2-10 years with Rasmussen encephalitis and intractable seizures. The sequenced sample was peripheral blood, obtained at surgery. In nucleotides, the CDR3 is TGTGCCAGCCGGGCAGGGGGCGCCGGAAACACCATATATTTT. It encodes CASRAGGAGNTIYF. The full variable domain, rest sourced from reference TRBV28 and TRBJ1-3, is DVKVTQSSRYLVKRTGEKVFLECVQDMDHENMFWYRQDPGLGLRLIYFSYDVKMKEKGDIPEGYSVSREKKERFSLILESASTNQTSMYLCASRAGGAGNTIYFGEGSWLTVV.